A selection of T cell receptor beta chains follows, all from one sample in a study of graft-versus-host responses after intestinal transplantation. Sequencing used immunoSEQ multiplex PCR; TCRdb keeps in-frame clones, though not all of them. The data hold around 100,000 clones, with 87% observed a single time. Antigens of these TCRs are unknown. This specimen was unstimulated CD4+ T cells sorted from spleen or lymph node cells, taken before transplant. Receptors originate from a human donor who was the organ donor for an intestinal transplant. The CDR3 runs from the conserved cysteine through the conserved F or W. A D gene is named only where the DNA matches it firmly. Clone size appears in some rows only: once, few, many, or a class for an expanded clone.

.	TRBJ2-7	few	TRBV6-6	TGTGCCAGTTATAGGGGGGACTCCTACGAGCAGTACTTC	CASYRGDSYEQYF
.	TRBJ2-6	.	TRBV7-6	TGTGCCAGCAGCTTAGTTGGGGCCAACGTCCTGACTTTC	CASSLVGANVLTF
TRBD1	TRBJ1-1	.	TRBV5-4	TGTGCCAGCAGCTGGGGGACAGGGGTGAACACTGAAGCTTTCTTT	CASSWGTGVNTEAFF
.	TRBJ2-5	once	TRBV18	TGTGCCAGCTCACCAGTACTCGGTAATGGGGCCCAGTACTTC	CASSPVLGNGAQYF
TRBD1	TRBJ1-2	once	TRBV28	TGTGCCAGCAGTTCGGGACAGGAGTACTATGGCTACACCTTC	CASSSGQEYYGYTF
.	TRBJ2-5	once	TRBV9	TGTGCCAGCAGCGCCCAAGAGACCCAGTACTTC	CASSAQETQYF
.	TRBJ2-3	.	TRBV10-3	TGTGCCATCAGTGAGTGGGCCGGCACAGATACGCAGTATTTT	CAISEWAGTDTQYF
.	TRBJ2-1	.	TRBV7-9	TGTGCCACCATCGACCCCCCCCCATTCTTC	CATIDPPPFF
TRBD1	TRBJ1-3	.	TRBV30	TGTGCCTGGAGCCAGGGGGCGCCAGGAAACACCATATATTTT	CAWSQGAPGNTIYF
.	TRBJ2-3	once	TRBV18	TGTGCCAGCGGAGGCCCCCAGAGCACAGATACGCAGTATTTT	CASGGPQSTDTQYF
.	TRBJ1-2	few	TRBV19	TGTGCCAGTACGGCCAGCATCTATGGCTACACCTTC	CASTASIYGYTF
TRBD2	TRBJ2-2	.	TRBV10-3	TGTGCCGCTAGCGGGGGGGCTTCTTTTAACACCGGGGAGCTGTTTTTT	CAASGGASFNTGELFF
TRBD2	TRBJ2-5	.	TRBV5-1	TGCGCCAGCGGACCAGCTAGCGGGGGGGCCCGGGAGACCCAGTACTTC	CASGPASGGARETQYF
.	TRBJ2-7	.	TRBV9	TGTGCCAGCAGCGTACACTTCAGTTATACCGAGCAGTACTTC	CASSVHFSYTEQYF
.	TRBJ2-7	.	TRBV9	TGTGCCAGCAGCAGAGAGGCAATAAGCTCCTACGAGCAGTACTTC	CASSREAISSYEQYF
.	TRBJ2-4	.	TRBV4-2	TGTGCCAGCAGCCAAGACCAGAATTATTTTCAGTACTTC	CASSQDQNYFQYF
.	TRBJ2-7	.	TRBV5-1	TGCGCCAGCAGGGGTGGGAATATCTACGAGCAGTACTTC	CASRGGNIYEQYF
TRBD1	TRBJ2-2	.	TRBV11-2	TGTGCCAGCAGTTATTTACAGGGGCTTAGTACCGGGGAGCTGTTTTTT	CASSYLQGLSTGELFF
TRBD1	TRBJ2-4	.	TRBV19	TGTGCCAGTATCGGGACAGGGGGCTCGAACATTCAGTACTTC	CASIGTGGSNIQYF
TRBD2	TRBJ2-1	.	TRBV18	TGTGCCAGCTCACCAGGCCTAGGACTAGCGAGAAATGAGCAGTTCTTC	CASSPGLGLARNEQFF
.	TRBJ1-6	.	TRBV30	TGTGCCTGGAGTGTAAGGGCTCCCCCTAATTCACCCCTCCACTTT	CAWSVRAPPNSPLHF
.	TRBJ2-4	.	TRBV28	TGTGCCAGCATCCCCACCGGCAGGGCTTGGGGCAAAAACATTCAGTACTTC	CASIPTGRAWGKNIQYF
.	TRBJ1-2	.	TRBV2	TGTGCCAGCAGGAGACTAGACTATGGCTACACCTTC	CASRRLDYGYTF
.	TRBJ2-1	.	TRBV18	TGTGCCAGCTCACCCCAAACAGGGAAGAATGAGCAGTTCTTC	CASSPQTGKNEQFF
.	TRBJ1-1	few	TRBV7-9	TGTGCCAGCACGTCACGGCCGGACACTGAAGCTTTCTTT	CASTSRPDTEAFF
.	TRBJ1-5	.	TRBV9	TGTGCCAGCAGCGTAACGGGGAGCTCAAATCAGCCCCAGCATTTT	CASSVTGSSNQPQHF
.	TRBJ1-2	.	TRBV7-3	TGTGCCAGCAGCTTCGCCGAAAGACAGGTCACTAACTATGGCTACACCTTC	CASSFAERQVTNYGYTF
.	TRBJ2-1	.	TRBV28	TGTGCCAGCAGCTGGAGAGGGGGTGAGCAGTTCTTC	CASSWRGGEQFF
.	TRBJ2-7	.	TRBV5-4	TGTGCCAGCAGCTTTATCGACAGAAACTACGAGCAGTACTTC	CASSFIDRNYEQYF
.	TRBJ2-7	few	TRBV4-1	TGCGCCAGCAGCCCATCATGGCCAGGAATTGTATACTTC	CASSPSWPGIVYF
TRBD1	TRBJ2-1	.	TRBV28	TGTGCCAGCAGGCTAATAGACGGGACAGGGGGGAATGAGCAGTTCTTC	CASRLIDGTGGNEQFF
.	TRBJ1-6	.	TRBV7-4	TGTGCCAGCAGCTCAGGGACCCCCGTCCGGGGTTCCTATAATTCACCCCTCCACTTT	CASSSGTPVRGSYNSPLHF
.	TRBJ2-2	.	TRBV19	TGTGCCAGTAAGGGGCGGGACAGACAATCCGGGGAGCTGTTTTTT	CASKGRDRQSGELFF
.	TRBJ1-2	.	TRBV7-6	TGTGCCAGCAGCTTAGAGACAGGATCTAAGTATGGCTACACCTTC	CASSLETGSKYGYTF
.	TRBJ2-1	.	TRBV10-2	TGCGCCAGCAGTGATTCCGGGGGTGGGGAGCAGTTCTTC	CASSDSGGGEQFF
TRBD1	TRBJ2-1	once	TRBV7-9	TGTGCCACCGAAGGACAGGGCCGGAATGAGCAGTTCTTC	CATEGQGRNEQFF
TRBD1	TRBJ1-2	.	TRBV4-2	TGTGCCAGCAGCCTCGACCCACAGGGGAACTATGGCTACACCTTC	CASSLDPQGNYGYTF
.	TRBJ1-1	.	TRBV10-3	TGTGCCATCAACTCGGATCAGGGGACTGAAGCTTTCTTT	CAINSDQGTEAFF
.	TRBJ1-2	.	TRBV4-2	TGTGCCAGCAGCCAGGAAGCAGGCCACGCTAACTATGGCTACACCTTC	CASSQEAGHANYGYTF
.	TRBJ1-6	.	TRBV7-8	TGTGCCAGCAGCTTAGTCGGTGTCTCCAACCCCAATTCACCCCTCCACTTT	CASSLVGVSNPNSPLHF
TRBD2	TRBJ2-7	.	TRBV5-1	TGCGCCAGCAGCTTGGGGGCGGGGAGGGCCCTCTCCTACGAGCAGTACTTC	CASSLGAGRALSYEQYF
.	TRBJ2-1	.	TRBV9	TGTGCCAGCAGCGTAGGGGTGTCCAGCAGAGACCTCCTGAATGAGCAGTTCTTC	CASSVGVSSRDLLNEQFF
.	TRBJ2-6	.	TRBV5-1	TGCGCCAGCAGCTTGTCACAGGCCGGGGCCAACGTCCTGACTTTC	CASSLSQAGANVLTF
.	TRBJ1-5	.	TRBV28	TGTGCCAGCAGTTTCGGGGACTGGGATCAGCCCCAGCATTTT	CASSFGDWDQPQHF
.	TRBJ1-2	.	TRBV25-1	TGTGCCAGCAGCAGGACGGAAAACTATGGCTACACCTTC	CASSRTENYGYTF
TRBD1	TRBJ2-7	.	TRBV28	TGTGCCAGCAGTCGGGACAGTTACGAGCAGTACTTC	CASSRDSYEQYF
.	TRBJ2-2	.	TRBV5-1	TGCGCCAGCAACCTAGGGGTGACCGGGGAGCTGTTTTTT	CASNLGVTGELFF
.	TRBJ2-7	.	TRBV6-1	TGTGCCAGCAGTTCCGGGGGGCGGTACGAGCAGTACTTC	CASSSGGRYEQYF